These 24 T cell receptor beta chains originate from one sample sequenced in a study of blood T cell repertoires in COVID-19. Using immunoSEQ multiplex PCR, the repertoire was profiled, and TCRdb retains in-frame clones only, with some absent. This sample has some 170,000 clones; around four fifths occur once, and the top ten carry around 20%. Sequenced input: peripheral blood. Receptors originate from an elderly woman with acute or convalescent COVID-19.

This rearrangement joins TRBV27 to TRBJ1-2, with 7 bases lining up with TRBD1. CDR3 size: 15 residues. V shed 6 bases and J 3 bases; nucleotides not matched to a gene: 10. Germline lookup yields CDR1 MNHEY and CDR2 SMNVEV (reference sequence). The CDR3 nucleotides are TGTGCCAGCAGCCTAACAGGGGCCTGGGACTATGGCTACACCTTC. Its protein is CASSLTGAWDYGYTF.

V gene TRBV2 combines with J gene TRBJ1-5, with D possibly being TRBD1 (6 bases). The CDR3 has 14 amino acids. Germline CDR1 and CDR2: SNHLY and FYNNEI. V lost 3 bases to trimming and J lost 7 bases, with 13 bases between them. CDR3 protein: CASSDMRGNQPQHF. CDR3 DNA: TGTGCCAGCAGTGATATGAGGGGGAACCAGCCCCAGCATTTT.

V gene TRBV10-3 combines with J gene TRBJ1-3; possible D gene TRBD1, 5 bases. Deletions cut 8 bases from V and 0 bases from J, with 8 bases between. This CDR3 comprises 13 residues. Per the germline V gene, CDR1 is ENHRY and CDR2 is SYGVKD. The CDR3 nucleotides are TGTGCCATCCAGGGTACCTCTGGAAACACCATATATTTT. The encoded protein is CAIQGTSGNTIYF.

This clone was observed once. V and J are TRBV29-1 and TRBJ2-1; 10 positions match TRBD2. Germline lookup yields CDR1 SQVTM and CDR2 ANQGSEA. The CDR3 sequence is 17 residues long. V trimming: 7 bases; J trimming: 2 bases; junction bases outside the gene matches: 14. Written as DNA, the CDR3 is TGCAGCGCCAGCGGGGGGGTAGTAAGTTTGACCTACAATGAGCAGTTCTTC. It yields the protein CSASGGVVSLTYNEQFF.

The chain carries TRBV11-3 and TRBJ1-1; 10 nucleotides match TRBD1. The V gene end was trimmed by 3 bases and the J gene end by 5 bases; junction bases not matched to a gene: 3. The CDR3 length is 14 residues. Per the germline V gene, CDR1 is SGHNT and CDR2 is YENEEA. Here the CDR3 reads CASSLGQGRTEAFF. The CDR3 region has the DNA TGTGCCAGCAGCTTGGGACAGGGGCGGACTGAAGCTTTCTTT.

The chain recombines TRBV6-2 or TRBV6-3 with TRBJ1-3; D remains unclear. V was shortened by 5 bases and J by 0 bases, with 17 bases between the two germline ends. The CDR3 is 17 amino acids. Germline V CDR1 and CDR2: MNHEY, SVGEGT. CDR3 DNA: TGTGCCAGCAGTATCCTCGCAGGCTCTTTCTCTGGAAACACCATATATTTT. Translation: CASSILAGSFSGNTIYF.

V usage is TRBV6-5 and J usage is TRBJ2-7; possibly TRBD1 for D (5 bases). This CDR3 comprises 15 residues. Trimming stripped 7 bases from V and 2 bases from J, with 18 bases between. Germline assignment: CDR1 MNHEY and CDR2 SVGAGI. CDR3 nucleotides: TGTGCCAGCAACCGTAGACAGCGCGTAACCTACGAGCAGTACTTC. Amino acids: CASNRRQRVTYEQYF.

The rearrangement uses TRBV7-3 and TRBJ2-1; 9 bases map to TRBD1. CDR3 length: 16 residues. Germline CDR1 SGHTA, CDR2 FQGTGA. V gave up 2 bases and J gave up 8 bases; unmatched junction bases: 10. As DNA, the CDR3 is TGTGCCAGCAGCTTATTAGGGACAGGGATTTGGGATGAGCAGTTCTTC. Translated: CASSLLGTGIWDEQFF.

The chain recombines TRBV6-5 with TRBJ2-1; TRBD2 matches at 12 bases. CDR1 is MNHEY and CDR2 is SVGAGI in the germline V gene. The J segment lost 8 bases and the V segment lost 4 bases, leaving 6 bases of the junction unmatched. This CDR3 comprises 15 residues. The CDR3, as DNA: TGTGCCAGCAGTTCCCTAGCGGGGGGGGAGCATGAGCAGTTCTTC. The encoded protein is CASSSLAGGEHEQFF.

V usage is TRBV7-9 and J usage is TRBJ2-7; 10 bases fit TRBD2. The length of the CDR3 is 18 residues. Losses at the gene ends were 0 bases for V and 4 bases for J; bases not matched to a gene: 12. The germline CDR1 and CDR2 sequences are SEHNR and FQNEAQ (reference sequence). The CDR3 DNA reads TGTGCCAGCAGCTTAGCCGAGATTAGACTAGCGGGTTCTTACGAGCAGTACTTC. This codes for CASSLAEIRLAGSYEQYF.

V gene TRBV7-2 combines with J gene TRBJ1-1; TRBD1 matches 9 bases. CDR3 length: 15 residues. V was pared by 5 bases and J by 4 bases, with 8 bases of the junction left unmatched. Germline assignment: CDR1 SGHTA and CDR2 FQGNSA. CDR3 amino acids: CASSPQPTGGTEAFF. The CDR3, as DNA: TGTGCCAGCAGCCCGCAGCCGACAGGGGGCACTGAAGCTTTCTTT.

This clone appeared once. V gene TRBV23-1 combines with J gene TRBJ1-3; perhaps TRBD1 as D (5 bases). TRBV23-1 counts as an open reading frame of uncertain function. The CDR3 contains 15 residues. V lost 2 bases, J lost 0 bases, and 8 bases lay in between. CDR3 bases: TGCGCCAGCAGTCAACCAGGGAACTCTGGAAACACCATATATTTT. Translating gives CASSQPGNSGNTIYF.

The CDR3 reads CASIKQLGNFYNEQFF. CDR3 coding DNA: TGTGCCAGCATAAAACAACTAGGGAACTTCTACAATGAGCAGTTCTTC. V gene TRBV7-9 combines with J gene TRBJ2-1; D possibly corresponds to TRBD2 (5 bases). The V gene's germline CDR1 is SEHNR and CDR2 FQNEAQ (reference sequence). The ends were cut back, 7 bases at V and 3 bases at J, with 19 bases in the middle. This CDR3 is 16 amino acids long. The whole variable domain, remainder taken from reference TRBV7-9 and TRBJ2-1, is DTGVSQNPRHKITKRGQNVTFRCDPISEHNRLYWYRQTLGQGPEFLTYFQNEAQLEKSRLLSDRFSAERPKGSFSTLEIQRTEQGDSAMYLCASIKQLGNFYNEQFFGPGTRLTVL.

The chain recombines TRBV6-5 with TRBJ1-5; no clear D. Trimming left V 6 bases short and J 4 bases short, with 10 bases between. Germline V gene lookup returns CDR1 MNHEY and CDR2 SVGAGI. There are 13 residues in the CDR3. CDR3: CASRQRGNQPQHF. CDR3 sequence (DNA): TGTGCCAGCAGACAACGGGGTAATCAGCCCCAGCATTTT.

The CDR3 DNA reads TGTGCCAGCAGTAAATCTAGCGGGAGCGGTAGAGATACGCAGTATTTT. Residues: CASSKSSGSGRDTQYF. The chain links TRBV4-2 to TRBJ2-3, with TRBD2 matching over 10 bases. This CDR3 region has 16 residues. V lost 6 bases to trimming and J lost 5 bases; unmatched junction nucleotides: 11. Germline assignment: CDR1 LGHNA and CDR2 YNFKEQ.

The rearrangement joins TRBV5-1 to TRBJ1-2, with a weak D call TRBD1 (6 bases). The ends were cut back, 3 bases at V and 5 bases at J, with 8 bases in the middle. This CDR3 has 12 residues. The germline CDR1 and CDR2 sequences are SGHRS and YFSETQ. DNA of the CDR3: TGCGCCAGCAGCTGGGACACTTATGGCTACACCTTC. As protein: CASSWDTYGYTF.

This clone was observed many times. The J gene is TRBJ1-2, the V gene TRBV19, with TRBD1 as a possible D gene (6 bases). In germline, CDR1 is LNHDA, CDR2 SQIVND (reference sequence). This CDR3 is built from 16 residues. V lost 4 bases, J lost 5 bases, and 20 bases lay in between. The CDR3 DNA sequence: TGTGCCAGTAGTACGCAACGACAGGTGGTAGGGTATGGCTACACCTTC. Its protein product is CASSTQRQVVGYGYTF.

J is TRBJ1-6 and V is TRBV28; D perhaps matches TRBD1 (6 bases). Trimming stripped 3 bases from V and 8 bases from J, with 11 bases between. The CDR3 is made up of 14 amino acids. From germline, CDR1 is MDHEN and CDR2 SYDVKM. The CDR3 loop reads CASSFQGWDSPLHF. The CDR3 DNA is TGTGCCAGCAGTTTTCAGGGGTGGGATTCACCCCTCCACTTT.

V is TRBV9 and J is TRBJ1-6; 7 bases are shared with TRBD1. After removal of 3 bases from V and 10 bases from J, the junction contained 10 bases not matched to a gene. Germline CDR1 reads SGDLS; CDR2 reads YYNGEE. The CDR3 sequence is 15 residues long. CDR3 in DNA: TGTGCCAGCAGCGCCGCGGACCCGGGACAGTCACCCCTCCACTTT. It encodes CASSAADPGQSPLHF.

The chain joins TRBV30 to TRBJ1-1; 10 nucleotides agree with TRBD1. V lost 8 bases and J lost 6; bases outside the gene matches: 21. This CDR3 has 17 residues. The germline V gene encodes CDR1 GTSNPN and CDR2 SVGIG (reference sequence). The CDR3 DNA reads TGTGCCACTCCAAAGGGGACAGGGGTCGCCCGGAGGGCTGAAGCTTTCTTT. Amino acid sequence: CATPKGTGVARRAEAFF.

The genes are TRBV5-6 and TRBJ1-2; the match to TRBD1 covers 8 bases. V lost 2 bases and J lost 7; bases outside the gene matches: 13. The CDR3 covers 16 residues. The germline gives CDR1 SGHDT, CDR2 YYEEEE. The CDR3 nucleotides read TGTGCCAGCAGCTTCGGGACAGGATCCCCGCGAGGTGGCTACACCTTC. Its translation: CASSFGTGSPRGGYTF.

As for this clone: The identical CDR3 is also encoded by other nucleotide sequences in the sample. The CDR3 coding sequence is TGCGCCAGCAGCTTAGGTGGCGGTGAGACCCAGTACTTC. This translates into CASSLGGGETQYF. The chain is built from TRBV5-1 and TRBJ2-5; D call uncertain. The CDR3 spans 13 residues. Germline V gene lookup returns CDR1 SGHRS and CDR2 YFSETQ. V was trimmed by 2 bases and J by 5 bases, leaving 10 bases between them.

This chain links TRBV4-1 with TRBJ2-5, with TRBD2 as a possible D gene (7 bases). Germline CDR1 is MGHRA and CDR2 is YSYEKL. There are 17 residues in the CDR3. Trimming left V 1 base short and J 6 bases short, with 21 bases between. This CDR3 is CASSQVTIRGAGKTQYF. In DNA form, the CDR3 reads TGCGCCAGCAGCCAAGTCACCATCCGGGGGGCAGGGAAGACCCAGTACTTC.

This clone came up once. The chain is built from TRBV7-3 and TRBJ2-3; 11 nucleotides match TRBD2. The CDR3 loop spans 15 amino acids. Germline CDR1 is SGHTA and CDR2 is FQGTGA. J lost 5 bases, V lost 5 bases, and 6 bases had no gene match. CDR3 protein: CASSQLAGDGDTQYF. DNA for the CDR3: TGTGCCAGCAGCCAACTAGCGGGGGATGGAGATACGCAGTATTTT.